The 8 T cell receptor beta chains below were found in one sample sequenced in a study of blood T cell repertoires in COVID-19. The repertoire was sequenced with immunoSEQ multiplex PCR; TCRdb's copy has only in-frame clones and lacks some. The sample comprises around 300,000 clones, 75% to 95% of which are singletons, and roughly 1.1% rests with the top ten. What was sequenced was PBMCs or T cells enriched from blood (not recorded which). The source of these receptors is a young woman who had recovered from COVID-19.

The J gene is TRBJ2-3, the V gene TRBV10-2, with D perhaps TRBD2 (6 bases). Trimming took 0 bases from V and 2 from J, leaving 12 bases between them. The CDR3 has 16 amino acids. Germline CDR1 WSHSY, CDR2 SAAADI. This CDR3 reads CASSESGGDFTDTQYF. The CDR3, as DNA: TGCGCCAGCAGTGAGTCCGGAGGGGATTTCACAGATACGCAGTATTTT.

This clone has just one count. The V gene is TRBV11-2, the J gene TRBJ2-3; 11 nucleotides align to TRBD2. The CDR3 spans 16 residues. In germline, CDR1 is SGHAT, CDR2 FQNNGV. With 7 bases clipped from V and 6 bases from J, the junction kept 12 bases outside the gene matches. CDR3 sequence: CASTTTSGRGFDTQYF. CDR3 DNA: TGTGCCAGCACCACCACTAGCGGGAGAGGGTTTGATACGCAGTATTTT.

The chain carries TRBV2 and TRBJ2-3, with D perhaps TRBD1 (6 bases). Germline V gene data show CDR1 as SNHLY and CDR2 as FYNNEI. This CDR3 is 14 amino acids long. The V end lost 7 bases, the J end lost 0 bases, and 11 bases lay between the germline ends. Here the CDR3 DNA reads TGTGCCAGCACCGGGACATCTAGCACAGATACGCAGTATTTT. Amino acids: CASTGTSSTDTQYF.

This clone showed up just a few times. V and J are TRBV5-1 and TRBJ1-2; TRBD1 might be the D (5 bases). The CDR3 is 16 residues long. V was trimmed by 2 bases and J by 0 bases, leaving 14 bases between them. Germline-derived CDR1 and CDR2 are SGHRS and YFSETQ. The CDR3 region is CASSFPTGASNYGYTF. The CDR3 nucleotides read TGCGCCAGCAGCTTTCCTACAGGAGCTTCTAACTATGGCTACACCTTC.

This chain uses TRBV7-6 with TRBJ2-5; 11 nucleotides align to TRBD2. Per the germline V gene, CDR1 is SGHVS and CDR2 is FNYEAQ. V lost 5 bases and J lost 4; bases outside the gene matches: 15. This CDR3 contains 18 residues. The CDR3 DNA reads as TGTGCCAGCAGCACGGGGACTAGCGGAGGGCTGATTATAGAGACCCAGTACTTC. Translated, it gives CASSTGTSGGLIIETQYF.

V gene TRBV5-1 combines with J gene TRBJ1-4; no clear D. This CDR3 has 16 residues. V was shortened by 0 bases and J by 2 bases, with 11 bases between the two germline ends. Germline CDR1 SGHRS, CDR2 YFSETQ. DNA for the CDR3: TGCGCCAGCAGCTTGGTCGGGGTCCGCACTAATGAAAAACTGTTTTTT. It codes for CASSLVGVRTNEKLFF.

The chain uses TRBV6-5 and TRBJ2-5, with 9 bases aligning to TRBD1. CDR3 length: 14 amino acids. Germline V gives CDR1 MNHEY, CDR2 SVGAGI. V shed 6 bases and J 5 bases; nucleotides not matched to a gene: 7. This CDR3 is CASRRQGVGETQYF. Written as DNA, the CDR3 is TGTGCCAGCAGACGACAGGGGGTAGGGGAGACCCAGTACTTC.

The rearrangement joins TRBV21-1 to TRBJ2-7; the tabulated D call, TRBD1, remains unverified against the DNA. TRBV21-1 is designated a pseudogene. The CDR3 spans 13 residues. The CDR3 DNA sequence: TGTGCCAGCAGCCTCGGGACAGGCTACGAGCAGTACTTC. This translates into CASSLGTGYEQYF.